The present TCR beta chain was sequenced within a study of blood T cell repertoires in COVID-19. Authors' data handling: Nucleated cell number was recorded as an estimate derived from reference gene primer amplification. Method: immunoSEQ multiplex PCR; TCRdb's copy keeps in-frame clones and lacks some. The D gene and trimming were derived from the DNA, and the V and J assignments and clone size from that table. The sample consists of over 75,000 clones, roughly 84% of them appearing once. Germline V lookup: CDR1 LGHNA, CDR2 YSLEER. The V gene lost 2 bases and the J gene lost 1 base, with 6 bases spanning the gap. The CDR3 is 15 amino acids.

This clonotype was obtained from a woman older than 75 with active or convalescent COVID-19. Sequencing was performed on peripheral blood. The rearrangement uses TRBV4-3 and TRBJ2-6, with TRBD1 as a possible D gene (6 bases). The CDR3 protein is CASSQTGSGANVLTF. DNA for the CDR3: TGCGCCAGCAGCCAAACAGGGTCTGGGGCCAACGTCCTGACTTTC.